Given below is one T cell receptor beta chain in context. Antigen: not known. Unique molecular identifiers were used in preparing the TCRbeta library. TCRdb passed the PCR reads through MiXCR, listing each CDR3 protein once. The repertoire holds approximately 980,000 distinct CDR3 sequences, with about 31% as singletons. This CDR3 contains 15 residues. The sample originates from a study of T-cell reconstitution after alpha-beta-depleted transplantation in children. Study-level results: By about two months after transplant, alpha-beta T cells reportedly arose from several hundred graft clones that had expanded.

The chain is built from TRBV21-1 and TRBJ2-2; the D call TRBD1 from the table was never checked on the DNA. TRBV21-1 is annotated as a pseudogene. Sequenced material: PBMCs, mostly from graft donor cells, taken 360 days after TCRalphabeta/CD19-depleted stem cell transplant. This receptor was obtained from a boy under two years old who had a stem cell transplant for SCID, so the T cells may come from the graft donor. CDR3 amino acids: CASSKGTGPTGELFF. The CDR3, as DNA: TGTGCCAGCAGCAAGGGGACAGGGCCCACCGGGGAGCTGTTTTTT.